This T cell receptor beta chain derives from a study of human thymus T cells. General study results and limits: In unrelated individuals, thymic repertoires overlapped highly, according to related research. Gene usage for V and J segments appeared biased in thymic and blood repertoires.

Worth noting for this clone: Its matching antigen is unknown.

Measured with immunoSEQ multiplex PCR; TCRdb has only the in-frame clones, and not every one. The repertoire includes around 70,000 clones, 95% of them detected once, and around 0.03% sits in the top ten. Trimming took off 4 bases at V and 0 bases at J, with 10 bases between the two ends. CDR1 is SEHNR and CDR2 is FQNEAQ in the germline V gene (reference sequence). This CDR3 region has 14 residues. Corrective cardiac surgery supplied the resected thymus tissue. Infants served as donors; they were healthy and Finnish and were having corrective surgery for congenital heart defects. Material: thymus tissue. The clonotype originates from a girl less than two years old with a congenital heart defect but otherwise immunologically healthy. This chain connects TRBV7-9 to TRBJ2-7, with D unresolved. The CDR3 DNA reads as TGTGCCAGCAGCTATGGCAGGAGCTCCTACGAGCAGTACTTC. Translating gives CASSYGRSSYEQYF.